Sequencing of this TCR beta chain was carried out in a study of Ad26.COV2.S vaccination and SARS-CoV-2 variants. Here immunoSEQ multiplex PCR was the method, and the copy in TCRdb shows in-frame clones only, minus some. The table shows more than 300,000 clones, with about 86% occurring only once. Unmatched junction bases numbered 12, after V lost 4 bases and J lost 8 bases. This CDR3 region has 15 residues. The germline V gene encodes CDR1 SEHNR and CDR2 FQNEAQ (reference sequence). Study outcomes and limitations: Vaccinees displayed broader spike-specific TCR repertoires than placebo recipients.

Remarks on this clone: Its target is not known.

As to treatment: about 20 received Ad26.COV2.S at low or high dose, single or two shots; a few received placebo; per-sample allocation not given. Samples came from day 63 after the first vaccine or placebo injection. This TCR was sampled from a person between 18 and 59 years old who received the Ad26.COV2.S COVID-19 vaccine or a placebo. J is TRBJ1-2 and V is TRBV7-9; 8 bases line up with TRBD1. The source material was peripheral blood, sampled in a trial of Ad26.COV2.S vaccine versus placebo. The CDR3 spells CASSWGTGASGGYTF. CDR3 nucleotide sequence: TGTGCCAGCAGCTGGGGGACAGGAGCGAGTGGAGGCTACACCTTC.